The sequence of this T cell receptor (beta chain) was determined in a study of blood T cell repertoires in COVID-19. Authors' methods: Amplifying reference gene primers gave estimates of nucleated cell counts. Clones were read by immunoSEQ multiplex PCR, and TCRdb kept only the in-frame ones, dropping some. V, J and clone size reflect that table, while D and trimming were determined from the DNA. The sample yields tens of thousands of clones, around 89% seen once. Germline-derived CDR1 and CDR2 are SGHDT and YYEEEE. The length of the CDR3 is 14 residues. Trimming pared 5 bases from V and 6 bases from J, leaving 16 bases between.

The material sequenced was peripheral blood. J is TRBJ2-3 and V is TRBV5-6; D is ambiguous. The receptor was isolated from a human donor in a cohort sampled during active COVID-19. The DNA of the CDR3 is TGTGCCAGCAGGACAACTTGGTCCGCGGATACGCAGTATTTT. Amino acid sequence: CASRTTWSADTQYF.